These T cell receptor beta chains were read from a single sample in a study of chemoradiotherapy in HPV16-positive cancers. TCRdb's copy holds only in-frame clones and misses some; the assay was immunoSEQ multiplex PCR. The sample lists over 10,000 clones; 70% to 80% were seen once. This material was obtained from a patient who underwent chemoradiotherapy. These receptors originate from a human donor with HPV-associated anogenital cancer. The CDR3 runs from the conserved cysteine through the conserved F or W. D genes are given only for firm matches. Expanded clones are given a class, and other clones once, few, many or no size at all.

clone_size	v_call	d_call	j_call	cdr3_aa	cdr3_nt
-	TRBV6-5	-	TRBJ1-1	CASSYGVARLGTEAFF	TGTGCCAGCAGTTACGGGGTGGCCAGGCTGGGCACTGAAGCTTTCTTT
few	TRBV4-2	-	TRBJ1-1	CASSEGEQVNTEAFF	TGTGCCAGCAGCGAAGGGGAGCAGGTGAACACTGAAGCTTTCTTT
few	TRBV5-6	-	TRBJ1-2	CASSLNLRYGYTF	TGTGCCAGCAGCTTAAATCTTCGCTATGGCTACACCTTC
-	TRBV5-5	TRBD1	TRBJ2-7	CASSFPTGWSYEQYF	TGTGCCAGCAGCTTCCCGACAGGGTGGAGCTACGAGCAGTACTTC
few	TRBV4-2	-	TRBJ2-5	CASSQDRASDQYF	TGTGCCAGCAGCCAAGACCGAGCCTCCGACCAGTACTTC
-	TRBV6-6	-	TRBJ1-1	CASTPYYRNTEAFF	TGTGCCAGCACTCCTTATTACAGGAACACTGAAGCTTTCTTT
-	TRBV14	TRBD1	TRBJ2-3	CASSRDRGPHTQYF	TGTGCCAGCAGCCGGGACAGGGGGCCCCATACGCAGTATTTT
-	TRBV7-2	-	TRBJ1-5	CASSSGGQPQHF	TGTGCCAGCAGCTCAGGCGGCCAGCCCCAGCATTTT
-	TRBV5-5	-	TRBJ1-6	CASSLEGNYNSPLHF	TGTGCCAGCAGCTTGGAGGGGAACTATAATTCACCCCTCCACTTT
-	TRBV25-1	-	TRBJ2-5	CASSEGSGGRKTQYF	TGTGCCAGCAGTGAAGGGTCGGGGGGCCGAAAGACCCAGTACTTC
-	TRBV4-3	-	TRBJ2-1	CASSLLLAGALNEQFF	TGCGCCAGCAGCTTGCTGCTGGCGGGGGCCCTCAATGAGCAGTTCTTC
few	TRBV9	-	TRBJ2-5	CASSVLGVSQETQYF	TGTGCCAGCAGCGTATTAGGGGTGTCGCAAGAGACCCAGTACTTC
-	TRBV25-1	-	TRBJ1-4	CASSEHGERDEKLFF	TGTGCCAGCAGTGAGCACGGGGAGCGGGATGAAAAACTGTTTTTT
-	TRBV23-1	-	TRBJ1-1	CASGKNREEWNTEAFF	TGCGCCAGCGGGAAAAACAGGGAGGAATGGAACACTGAAGCTTTCTTT
-	TRBV7-2	-	TRBJ1-3	CASSLMGNTIYF	TGTGCCAGCAGCTTAATGGGAAACACCATATATTTT
-	TRBV5-1	TRBD1	TRBJ1-3	CASSLAGTGNSGNTIYF	TGCGCCAGCAGCTTAGCCGGGACAGGGAACTCTGGAAACACCATATATTTT
-	TRBV7-2	-	TRBJ1-5	CASSLGSWSNQPQHF	TGTGCCAGCAGCTTAGGTTCGTGGAGTAATCAGCCCCAGCATTTT
few	TRBV2	-	TRBJ2-2	CAGRTLAKNTGELFF	TGTGCCGGACGGACATTAGCCAAGAACACCGGGGAGCTGTTTTTT
-	TRBV5-5	-	TRBJ2-3	CASSLDSRDNTQYF	TGTGCCAGCAGCTTGGACAGCCGTGATAATACGCAGTATTTT
-	TRBV7-9	TRBD1	TRBJ1-2	CASSLGQGLYGYTF	TGTGCCAGCAGTCTTGGACAGGGACTCTATGGCTACACCTTC
-	TRBV5-1	TRBD1	TRBJ1-4	CASSLETGDLRRLFF	TGCGCCAGCAGCTTGGAGACAGGGGATCTTCGGAGACTGTTTTTT
-	TRBV11-3	-	TRBJ2-5	CASSYGTAQETQYF	TGTGCCAGCAGCTATGGGACCGCCCAAGAGACCCAGTACTTC
-	TRBV15	-	TRBJ2-1	CATSRDPGSYNEQFF	TGTGCCACCAGCAGAGACCCAGGCTCCTACAATGAGCAGTTCTTC
-	TRBV30	-	TRBJ1-3	CAWSVGQVVYF	TGTGCCTGGAGTGTAGGGCAGGTGGTATATTTT
-	TRBV7-2	-	TRBJ2-2	CASSPSTGRGGELFF	TGTGCCAGCAGCCCTTCGACAGGTCGGGGCGGGGAGCTGTTTTTT
-	TRBV5-4	-	TRBJ2-7	CASSSGTPRLYEQYF	TGTGCCAGCAGCTCAGGGACTCCTCGCCTCTACGAGCAGTACTTC
-	TRBV19	TRBD1	TRBJ2-1	CASSIAGTGVAEQFF	TGTGCCAGTAGTATAGCCGGGACAGGGGTTGCTGAGCAGTTCTTC
once	TRBV12-5	TRBD2	TRBJ2-3	CASGFTGGATDTQYF	TGTGCTAGTGGTTTCACCGGGGGGGCCACAGATACGCAGTATTTT
once	TRBV13	-	TRBJ2-3	CASSLSLGATQYF	TGTGCCAGCAGTTTGTCCCTAGGTGCAACGCAGTATTTT
-	TRBV5-4	-	TRBJ2-1	CASSSPGRWLDEQFF	TGTGCCAGCAGCTCTCCGGGGAGGTGGTTGGATGAGCAGTTCTTC
-	TRBV10-3	TRBD2	TRBJ2-3	CAAKTSGGGPDTQYF	TGTGCCGCGAAGACTAGCGGGGGGGGTCCAGATACGCAGTATTTT
-	TRBV6-1	-	TRBJ2-5	CASSTRLGQETQYF	TGTGCCAGCAGTACCCGACTAGGCCAAGAGACCCAGTACTTC
-	TRBV7-8	TRBD1	TRBJ1-2	CASSSTGAGGGYTF	TGTGCCAGCAGCAGCACAGGGGCGGGAGGGGGCTACACCTTC
once	TRBV12-5	TRBD1	TRBJ1-2	CASGFGQANYGYTF	TGTGCTAGTGGTTTCGGACAGGCTAACTATGGCTACACCTTC
once	TRBV5-6	-	TRBJ2-7	CASSLSSYEQYF	TGTGCCAGCAGCCTTAGCTCCTACGAGCAGTACTTC
-	TRBV5-6	-	TRBJ2-7	CASSLQYGVAPYEQYF	TGTGCCAGCAGCTTACAGTACGGAGTGGCTCCCTACGAGCAGTACTTC
few	TRBV2	-	TRBJ1-2	CASSEQDNYGYTF	TGTGCCAGCAGTGAACAGGACAACTATGGCTACACCTTC
once	TRBV18	-	TRBJ2-6	CASSPPATGANVLTF	TGTGCCAGCTCACCACCGGCGACTGGGGCCAACGTCCTGACTTTC
-	TRBV4-1	TRBD1	TRBJ2-7	CASSLGQGASYEQYF	TGCGCCAGCAGCCTAGGACAGGGGGCCTCCTACGAGCAGTACTTC
-	TRBV27	-	TRBJ2-7	CASTARLGGLGEQYF	TGTGCCAGCACAGCAAGACTAGGAGGGCTCGGAGAGCAGTACTTC
-	TRBV9	-	TRBJ1-1	CASSVTHLNTEAFF	TGTGCCAGCAGCGTGACGCACCTTAACACTGAAGCTTTCTTT
few	TRBV6-4	TRBD2	TRBJ2-3	CASSDGTSGTDTQYF	TGTGCCAGCAGTGACGGGACTAGCGGCACAGATACGCAGTATTTT
once	TRBV18	-	TRBJ2-1	CASSQTDFSYNEQFF	TGTGCCAGCTCGCAGACAGATTTCTCCTACAATGAGCAGTTCTTC